The 25 T cell receptor beta chains in this list originate from one sample, sequenced in a study of CD8 T cells in Susac syndrome. An amount of RNA that ranged from roughly 0.5 to 1 ug was reverse transcribed with random hexamers. TCRdb called the immunoSEQ multiplex PCR reads again in MiXCR, with one record for every CDR3 protein. The sample holds some 200,000 distinct CDR3 sequences; approximately 95% are singletons and the top ten take roughly 0.09%. The sample taken for sequencing was CD4+ T cells from PBMCs. The source of these receptors is a human donor with multiple sclerosis.

The chain has TRBV15 and TRBJ2-3, with D possibly being TRBD1 (6 bases). CDR1 and CDR2 (germline): LNHNV, YYDKDF (reference sequence). With 1 base removed from V and 4 bases from J, the gap between germline ends came to 18 bases. This CDR3 has 17 residues. The CDR3 protein is CATSRAAVLDSSDTQYF. CDR3 nucleotide sequence: TGTGCCACCAGCAGAGCTGCTGTTTTGGACAGCTCAGATACGCAGTATTTT.

V and J are TRBV29-1 and TRBJ2-5; D ambiguous. The CDR3 is made up of 11 amino acids. Germline V gene data show CDR1 as SQVTM and CDR2 as ANQGSEA. V lost 1 base and J lost 7, with 7 bases in between. Written as DNA, the CDR3 is TGCAGCGTTGAAGGGGCCTGGACCCAGTACTTC. This encodes CSVEGAWTQYF.

This rearrangement joins TRBV24-1 to TRBJ1-5; D call uncertain. CDR1 KGHDR and CDR2 SFDVKD come from the germline V gene. V was pared by 2 bases and J by 10 bases, with 14 bases between. The CDR3 consists of 14 residues. CDR3 in amino acids: CATSDSYSAAPQHF. The CDR3 DNA sequence: TGTGCCACCAGTGATTCATATAGTGCGGCACCCCAGCATTTT.

The J gene is TRBJ2-7, the V gene TRBV28; 8 bases map to TRBD2. This CDR3 is 15 amino acids long. After removal of 6 bases from V and 4 bases from J, the junction contained 11 bases not matched to a gene. Germline V gene lookup returns CDR1 MDHEN and CDR2 SYDVKM. In DNA form, the CDR3 reads TGTGCCAGCAGACCCCCGGGAGGGATAATATACGAGCAGTACTTC. It codes for CASRPPGGIIYEQYF.

V is TRBV20-1 and J is TRBJ1-4; perhaps TRBD1 as D (6 bases). The CDR3 is 14 amino acids. Germline V gives CDR1 DFQATT, CDR2 SNEGSKA (reference sequence). V was trimmed by 2 bases and J by 4 bases, leaving 11 bases between them. The CDR3 spells CSARRQGFNEKLFF. CDR3 in DNA: TGCAGTGCTAGAAGGCAGGGGTTTAATGAAAAACTGTTTTTT.

The chain is built from TRBV27 and TRBJ2-2, with a tentative D call TRBD1 (5 bases). CDR1 MNHEY and CDR2 SMNVEV come from the germline V gene (reference sequence). Trimming took 6 bases from V and 0 from J, leaving 17 bases between them. The length of the CDR3 is 17 residues. The CDR3 reads CASSPPRAGTNTGELFF. The DNA of the CDR3 is TGTGCCAGCAGCCCCCCCAGGGCAGGAACGAACACCGGGGAGCTGTTTTTT.

This chain connects TRBV29-1 to TRBJ1-1; no clear D gene. The CDR3 extends over 14 amino acids. Trimming shortened V by 5 bases and J by 1 base, and 14 bases separated the two germline ends. Germline assignment: CDR1 SQVTM and CDR2 ANQGSEA. CDR3 coding DNA: TGCAGCGTTCGTACCTGGGCACAGAACACTGAAGCTTTCTTT. It codes for CSVRTWAQNTEAFF.

The rearrangement joins TRBV30 to TRBJ2-7; TRBD1 agrees at 9 bases. The CDR3 has 14 amino acids. CDR1 is GTSNPN and CDR2 is SVGIG in the germline V gene (reference sequence). V lost 5 bases and J lost 4; bases outside the gene matches: 9. CDR3 loop: CAWGAGTGSYEQYF. CDR3 nucleotides: TGTGCCTGGGGGGCTGGGACAGGGAGTTACGAGCAGTACTTC.

The chain recombines TRBV2 with TRBJ2-2; weak D call: TRBD2 (5 bases). Looked up from germline, CDR1 is SNHLY and CDR2 is FYNNEI. V was clipped by 6 bases and J by 2 bases, with 10 bases between them. The CDR3 has 14 amino acids. The CDR3 is CASSSGVNTGELFF. The CDR3 nucleotides are TGTGCCAGCAGCTCCGGGGTAAACACCGGGGAGCTGTTTTTT.

The rearrangement joins TRBV20-1 to TRBJ2-4; TRBD2 might be the D (5 bases). The CDR3 loop spans 12 amino acids. V lost 1 base and J 8 bases, leaving 9 bases between the germline ends. Germline values: CDR1 DFQATT, CDR2 SNEGSKA (reference sequence). CDR3 bases: TGCAGTGCTAGAGCCACCGGGGACATTCAGTACTTC. Translated: CSARATGDIQYF.

To note about this clonotype: The junction departs from the called germline gene at one end, perhaps through a read error. This rearrangement joins TRBV20-1 to TRBJ2-6; 7 nucleotides match TRBD2. The CDR3 is 17 residues long. From germline, CDR1 is DFQATT and CDR2 SNEGSKA (reference sequence). The CDR3 sequence: CSARGRGGDSGANVLTF. CDR3 in DNA: TGCAGTGCCAGAGGGAGGGGCGGAGACTCTGGGGCCAACGTCCTGACTTTC.

J is TRBJ1-2 and V is TRBV18, with D unresolved. Germline V gene lookup returns CDR1 KGHSH and CDR2 LQKENI. The CDR3 runs 14 residues. The V end was cut by 0 bases, the J end by 5 bases, with 10 bases between. The DNA of the CDR3 is TGTGCCAGCTCACCACCGAGGGATAGTTATGGCTACACCTTC. Translated, it gives CASSPPRDSYGYTF.

The rearrangement links TRBV29-1 to TRBJ2-6; unclear D gene. The CDR3 is 12 amino acids. Trimming left V 8 bases short and J 0 bases short, with 5 bases between. CDR1 SQVTM and CDR2 ANQGSEA come from the germline V gene. The CDR3 DNA is TGCAGCATCAGCTCTGGGGCCAACGTCCTGACTTTC. Protein sequence: CSISSGANVLTF.

Regarding this clonotype: A read error may produce the germline difference seen at one junction end. The rearrangement uses TRBV20-1 and TRBJ1-1; D call uncertain. Germline-derived CDR1 and CDR2 are DFQATT and SNEGSKA (reference sequence). The CDR3 is 13 amino acids. In DNA form, the CDR3 reads TGCAGTGCTAGAGATATCGCAGGTACTGAAGTTTTCTTT. This gives the protein CSARDIAGTEVFF.

CDR3 residues: CSGKDRVQETQYF. The CDR3 bases are TGCAGCGGGAAGGACAGGGTACAAGAGACCCAGTACTTC. This chain links TRBV29-1 with TRBJ2-5; 8 bases align to TRBD1. From germline, CDR1 is SQVTM and CDR2 ANQGSEA. This CDR3 spans 13 amino acids. V was clipped by 7 bases and J by 2 bases; unmatched bases: 6.

This clonotype appeared once. V usage is TRBV28 and J usage is TRBJ1-5, with D maybe TRBD1 (6 bases). The germline V and J ends were trimmed by 5 bases and 9 bases, with 8 bases remaining between them. The germline V gene has CDR1 MDHEN and CDR2 SYDVKM. CDR3 length: 11 amino acids. The CDR3 DNA reads as TGTGCCAGCAGTGGGGGGCGGCCCCAGCATTTT. As protein: CASSGGRPQHF. The full variable domain, its missing parts supplied by reference TRBV28 and TRBJ1-5, is DVKVTQSSRYLVKRTGEKVFLECVQDMDHENMFWYRQDPGLGLRLIYFSYDVKMKEKGDIPEGYSVSREKKERFSLILESASTNQTSMYLCASSGGRPQHFGDGTRLSIL.

This clonotype was counted once. One junction end does not reproduce the germline sequence, and a read error may be involved. The chain couples TRBV3-1 to TRBJ1-3; D is uncertain. Germline V gene data show CDR1 as LGHDT and CDR2 as YNNKEL (reference sequence). The CDR3 runs to 14 residues. The CDR3 DNA sequence: TGTGCCAGCAGCCAGGTGGTCTCTGAAAACACCATATATTTT. Its translation is CASSQVVSENTIYF.

The chain couples TRBV2 to TRBJ2-5; D is possibly TRBD2 (5 bases). Trimming took off 2 bases at V and 5 bases at J, with 9 bases between the two ends. Germline CDR1 reads SNHLY; CDR2 reads FYNNEI. The CDR3 is 13 residues long. In nucleotides, the CDR3 is TGTGCCAGCAGTGAAACTAGGTTTGAGACCCAGTACTTC. Amino acid sequence: CASSETRFETQYF.

The V gene is TRBV20-1, the J gene TRBJ2-7; D gene ambiguous. With 5 bases removed from V and 2 bases from J, the gap between germline ends came to 13 bases. Germline V gene sequence: CDR1 DFQATT, CDR2 SNEGSKA (reference sequence). This CDR3 spans 13 amino acids. The CDR3 nucleotides read TGCAGTGCTGCGGATTCTGGAACCTACGAGCAGTACTTC. Its translation: CSAADSGTYEQYF.

The chain employs TRBV4-1 and TRBJ1-4, with D possibly matching TRBD1 (5 bases). V was clipped by 0 bases and J by 7 bases, with 9 bases between them. The CDR3 is made up of 14 amino acids. Germline CDR1 MGHRA, CDR2 YSYEKL. The CDR3 DNA sequence: TGCGCCAGCAGCCAAGATAGGGGACGTGAAAAACTGTTTTTT. Its translation: CASSQDRGREKLFF.

The V call is TRBV29-1, the J call TRBJ1-1; 11 bases align to TRBD1. This CDR3 contains 13 residues. CDR1 and CDR2 (germline): SQVTM, ANQGSEA. V shed 7 bases, J shed 7 bases, and the junction held 8 bases outside the gene matches. CDR3 DNA: TGCAGCGGCTCGGACAGGGGGCCTGGTGAAGCTTTCTTT. Translating gives CSGSDRGPGEAFF.

The genes are TRBV28 and TRBJ2-3; 8 nucleotides agree with TRBD2. The CDR3 is 17 amino acids. The J segment lost 0 bases and the V segment lost 3 bases, leaving 8 bases of the junction unmatched. CDR1 MDHEN and CDR2 SYDVKM come from the germline V gene. The CDR3 DNA follows: TGTGCCAGCAGTTTGAGAGCGGGAGCGGGGAGCACAGATACGCAGTATTTT. This translates into CASSLRAGAGSTDTQYF.

This clonotype occurred once. The chain is built from TRBV6-5 and TRBJ1-2; D gene unclear. This CDR3 is built from 13 residues. The germline V gene has CDR1 MNHEY and CDR2 SVGAGI. The ends were cut back, 7 bases at V and 0 bases at J, with 9 bases in the middle. This chain's CDR3 is CASTPFANYGYTF. For the CDR3, the DNA is TGTGCCAGCACCCCCTTTGCTAACTATGGCTACACCTTC.

The V call is TRBV30, the J call TRBJ2-7; D unresolved. The V and J ends lost 8 bases and 0 bases respectively, with 11 bases between them. CDR1 is GTSNPN and CDR2 is SVGIG in the germline V gene (reference sequence). The CDR3 extends over 12 amino acids. The CDR3 DNA reads as TGTGCCCAAAAAACTGACTCCTACGAGCAGTACTTC. Encoded protein: CAQKTDSYEQYF.

V and J are TRBV30 and TRBJ2-5; maybe TRBD1 (7 bases). Germline V gene sequence: CDR1 GTSNPN, CDR2 SVGIG (reference sequence). Trimming left V 0 bases short and J 1 base short, with 12 bases between. The CDR3 runs 15 residues. As DNA, the CDR3 is TGTGCCTGGAGTGTACGGAGGGACAGCCAAGAGACCCAGTACTTC. This translates into CAWSVRRDSQETQYF.